The 5 T cell receptor beta chains in this list originate from one sample, sequenced in a study of monozygotic twins with inflammatory bowel disease. TCRdb re-called the 5' RACE reads and catalogs CDR3 proteins one per entry, DNA excluded. Its listing shows over 130,000 distinct CDR3 sequences. The sequencing sample was made of blood. These receptors all stem from a human donor with ulcerative colitis or Crohn's disease, or a healthy co-twin of an affected twin (not recorded which).

The gene calls are TRBV5-1 and TRBJ2-7; TCRdb picks TRBD1, but there is no DNA to check that call. The CDR3 spans 15 residues. CDR1 is SGHRS and CDR2 is YFSETQ in the germline V gene. The chain's CDR3 is CASSLAMGRVYEQYF.

The V gene is TRBV7-7, the J gene TRBJ2-2; the TRBD2 assignment by TCRdb is unverifiable without DNA. CDR3 length equals 14 residues. CDR1 SSHAT and CDR2 FNYEAQ come from the germline V gene (reference sequence). CDR3 amino acids: CASSLGLYTGELFF.

The V gene is TRBV12-3 or TRBV12-4, the J gene TRBJ1-1. The CDR3 runs 14 residues. The CDR3 sequence: CASSLGGITTEAFF.

The rearrangement joins TRBV20-1 to TRBJ2-1; TCRdb gives TRBD1 as the D gene, but with no DNA this cannot be confirmed. Per germline, CDR1 DFQATT and CDR2 SNEGSKA (reference sequence). The CDR3 length is 17 residues. The chain's CDR3 is CSARVYSGGPSYNEQFF.

The chain links TRBV5-1 to TRBJ2-1; the TCRdb D gene call, TRBD1, has no DNA to confirm it. Looked up from germline, CDR1 is SGHRS and CDR2 is YFSETQ. The CDR3 is made up of 15 amino acids. CDR3 in amino acids: CASSLVGDPQNEQFF. The entire variable domain, with the rest obtained from reference TRBV5-1 and TRBJ2-1, is as follows: KAGVTQTPRYLIKTRGQQVTLSCSPISGHRSVSWYQQTPGQGLQFLFEYFSETQRNKGNFPGRFSGRQFSNSRSEMNVSTLELGDSALYLCASSLVGDPQNEQFFGPGTRLTVL.